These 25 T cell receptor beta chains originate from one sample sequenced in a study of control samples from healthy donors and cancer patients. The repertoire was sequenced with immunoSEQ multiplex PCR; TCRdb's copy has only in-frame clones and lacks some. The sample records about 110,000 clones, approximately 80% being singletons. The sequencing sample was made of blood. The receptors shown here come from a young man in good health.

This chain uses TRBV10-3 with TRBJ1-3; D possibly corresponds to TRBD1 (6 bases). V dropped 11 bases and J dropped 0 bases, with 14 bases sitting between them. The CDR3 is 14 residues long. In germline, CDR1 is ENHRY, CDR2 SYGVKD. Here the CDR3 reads CAVTATGSGNTIYF. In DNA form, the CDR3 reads TGTGCCGTCACCGCGACAGGCTCTGGAAACACCATATATTTT.

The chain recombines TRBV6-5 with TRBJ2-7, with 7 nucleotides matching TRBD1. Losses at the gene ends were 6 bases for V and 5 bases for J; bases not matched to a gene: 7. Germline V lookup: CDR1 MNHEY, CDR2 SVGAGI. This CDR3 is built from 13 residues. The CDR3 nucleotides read TGTGCCAGCAGGGCGTCGACAGGGAACGAGCAGTACGTC. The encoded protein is CASRASTGNEQYV.

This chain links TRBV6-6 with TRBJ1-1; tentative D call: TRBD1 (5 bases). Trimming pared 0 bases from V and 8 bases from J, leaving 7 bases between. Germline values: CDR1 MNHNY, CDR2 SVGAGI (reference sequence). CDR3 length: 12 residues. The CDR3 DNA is TGTGCCAGCAGTTACTCTACAGGCGAAGCTTTCTTT. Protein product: CASSYSTGEAFF.

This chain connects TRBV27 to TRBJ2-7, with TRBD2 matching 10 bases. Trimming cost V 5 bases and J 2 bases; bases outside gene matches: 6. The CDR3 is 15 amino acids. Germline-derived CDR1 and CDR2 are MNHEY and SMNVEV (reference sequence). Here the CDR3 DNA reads TGTGCCAGCAGTCCCCAGCGGGGGGGCACCTACGAGCAGTACTTC. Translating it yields CASSPQRGGTYEQYF.

DNA for the CDR3: TGTGCCAGCAGCGTCCTGGGGAACTATGGCTACACCTTC. Encoded protein: CASSVLGNYGYTF. The chain links TRBV21-1 to TRBJ1-2. TRBV21-1 is listed as a pseudogene. This CDR3 comprises 13 residues.

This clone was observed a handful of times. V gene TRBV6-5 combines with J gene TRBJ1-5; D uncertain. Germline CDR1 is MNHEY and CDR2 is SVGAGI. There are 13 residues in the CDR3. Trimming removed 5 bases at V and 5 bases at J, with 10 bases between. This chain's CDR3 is CASSPSRDQPQHF. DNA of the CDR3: TGTGCCAGCAGTCCCTCGCGGGATCAGCCCCAGCATTTT.

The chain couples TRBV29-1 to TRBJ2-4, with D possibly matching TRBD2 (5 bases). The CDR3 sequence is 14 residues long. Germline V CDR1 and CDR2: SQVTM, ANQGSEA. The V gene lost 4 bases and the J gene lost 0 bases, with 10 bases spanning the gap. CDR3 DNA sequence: TGCAGCGTTGGTCTAGCTTCAGCCAAAAACATTCAGTACTTC. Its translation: CSVGLASAKNIQYF.

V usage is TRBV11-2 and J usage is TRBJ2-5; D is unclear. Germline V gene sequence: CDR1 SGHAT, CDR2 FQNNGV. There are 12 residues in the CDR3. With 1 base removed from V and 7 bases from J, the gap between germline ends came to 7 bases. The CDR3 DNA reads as TGTGCCAGCAGCTTAGCCCCCCCGACCCAGTACTTC. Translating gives CASSLAPPTQYF.

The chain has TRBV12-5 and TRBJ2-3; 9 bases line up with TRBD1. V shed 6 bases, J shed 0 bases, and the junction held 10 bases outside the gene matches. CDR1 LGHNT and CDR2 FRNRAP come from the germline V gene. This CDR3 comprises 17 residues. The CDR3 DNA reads TGTGCTAGTGGCGCCGGGACAGGGTTCACTAGCACAGATACGCAGTATTTT. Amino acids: CASGAGTGFTSTDTQYF.

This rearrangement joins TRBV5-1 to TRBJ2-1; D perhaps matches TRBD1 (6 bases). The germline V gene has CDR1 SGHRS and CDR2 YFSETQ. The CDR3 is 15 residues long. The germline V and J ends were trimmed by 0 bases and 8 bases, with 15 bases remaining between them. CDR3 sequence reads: CASSLGQGSVDEQFF. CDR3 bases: TGCGCCAGCAGCTTGGGCCAGGGGTCGGTCGATGAGCAGTTCTTC.

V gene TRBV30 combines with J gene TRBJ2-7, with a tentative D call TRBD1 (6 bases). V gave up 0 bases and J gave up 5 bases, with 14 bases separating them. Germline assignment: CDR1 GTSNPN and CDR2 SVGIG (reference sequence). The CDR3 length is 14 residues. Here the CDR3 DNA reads TGTGCCTGGAGTGTGGGCAGGGGATCCGACGAGCAGTACGTC. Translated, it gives CAWSVGRGSDEQYV.

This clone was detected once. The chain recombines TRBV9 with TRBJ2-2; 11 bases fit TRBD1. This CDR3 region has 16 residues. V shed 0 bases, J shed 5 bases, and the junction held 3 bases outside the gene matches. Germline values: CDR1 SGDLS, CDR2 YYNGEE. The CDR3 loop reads CASSVGTGGATGELFF. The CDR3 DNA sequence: TGTGCCAGCAGCGTAGGGACAGGGGGCGCGACCGGGGAGCTGTTTTTT.

CDR3 protein: CASSFFGTPANYGYTF. CDR3 DNA: TGTGCCAGCAGTTTTTTTGGGACACCTGCTAACTATGGCTACACCTTC. V is TRBV28 and J is TRBJ1-2; possibly TRBD1 for D (6 bases). The V gene lost 3 bases and the J gene lost 0 bases, with 14 bases spanning the gap. Germline lookup yields CDR1 MDHEN and CDR2 SYDVKM. The CDR3 sequence is 16 residues long.

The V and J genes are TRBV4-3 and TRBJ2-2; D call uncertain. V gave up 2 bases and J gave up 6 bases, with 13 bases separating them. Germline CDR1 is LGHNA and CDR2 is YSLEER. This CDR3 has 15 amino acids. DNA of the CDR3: TGCGCCAGCAGCCAAAGTCAAGGGTTGCCCGGGGAGCTGTTTTTT. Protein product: CASSQSQGLPGELFF.

The CDR3 loop reads CASSLSTNEQYF. The CDR3 nucleotides are TGTGCCAGCAGTTTATCTACGAACGAGCAGTACTTC. The V and J genes are TRBV12-3 or TRBV12-4 and TRBJ2-7, with no clear D. V shed 2 bases and J shed 5 bases, with 7 bases lying between them. This CDR3 region has 12 residues.

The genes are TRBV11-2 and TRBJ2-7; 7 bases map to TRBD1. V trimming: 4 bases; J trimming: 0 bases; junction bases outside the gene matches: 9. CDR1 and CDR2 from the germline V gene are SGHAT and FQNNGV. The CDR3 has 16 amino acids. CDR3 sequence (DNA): TGTGCCAGCAGCTCAAGACAGGGAAGTAACTCCTACGAGCAGTACGTC. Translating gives CASSSRQGSNSYEQYV.

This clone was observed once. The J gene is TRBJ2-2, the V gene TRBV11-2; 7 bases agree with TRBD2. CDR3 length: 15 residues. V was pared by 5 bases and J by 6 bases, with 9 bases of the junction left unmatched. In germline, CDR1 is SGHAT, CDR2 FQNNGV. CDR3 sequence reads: CASSPAGGMAGELFF. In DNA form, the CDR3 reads TGTGCCAGCAGCCCAGCCGGGGGGATGGCCGGGGAGCTGTTTTTT.

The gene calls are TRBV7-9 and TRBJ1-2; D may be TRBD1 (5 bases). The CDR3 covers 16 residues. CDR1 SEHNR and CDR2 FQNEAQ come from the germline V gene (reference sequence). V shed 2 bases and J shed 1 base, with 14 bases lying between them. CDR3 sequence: CASSLSDSRNNYGYTF. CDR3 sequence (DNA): TGTGCCAGCAGCTTATCAGACAGTAGAAATAACTATGGCTACACCTTC.

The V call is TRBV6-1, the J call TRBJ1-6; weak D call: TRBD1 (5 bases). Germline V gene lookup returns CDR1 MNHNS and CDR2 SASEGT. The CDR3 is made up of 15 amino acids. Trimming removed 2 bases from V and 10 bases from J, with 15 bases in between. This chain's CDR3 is CASSELGVGRSPLHF. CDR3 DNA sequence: TGTGCCAGCAGTGAATTAGGGGTTGGTCGGTCACCCCTCCACTTT.

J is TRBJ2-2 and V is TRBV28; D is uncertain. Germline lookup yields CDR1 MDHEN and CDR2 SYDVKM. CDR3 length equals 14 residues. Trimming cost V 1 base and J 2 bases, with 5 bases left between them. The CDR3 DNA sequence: TGTGCCAGCAGTTTATACCCAAACACCGGGGAGCTGTTTTTT. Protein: CASSLYPNTGELFF. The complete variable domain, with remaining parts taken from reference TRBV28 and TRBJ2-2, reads DVKVTQSSRYLVKRTGEKVFLECVQDMDHENMFWYRQDPGLGLRLIYFSYDVKMKEKGDIPEGYSVSREKKERFSLILESASTNQTSMYLCASSLYPNTGELFFGEGSRLTVL.

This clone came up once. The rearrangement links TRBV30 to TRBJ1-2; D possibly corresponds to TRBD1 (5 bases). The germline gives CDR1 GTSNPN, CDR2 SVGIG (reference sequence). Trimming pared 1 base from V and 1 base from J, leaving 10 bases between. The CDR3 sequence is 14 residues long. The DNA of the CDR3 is TGTGCCTGGAGTGAGCAGGGAATTAACTATGGCTACACCTTC. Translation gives CAWSEQGINYGYTF.

The CDR3, as DNA: TGTGCCACCAGCAGAGAGCGGGGGGGGAGGCCTAACTATGGCTACACCTTC. Its protein product is CATSRERGGRPNYGYTF. This chain uses TRBV15 with TRBJ1-2, with D tentatively TRBD1 (5 bases). The CDR3 is 17 amino acids. Trimming stripped 0 bases from V and 0 bases from J, with 14 bases between. Germline CDR1 reads LNHNV; CDR2 reads YYDKDF (reference sequence).

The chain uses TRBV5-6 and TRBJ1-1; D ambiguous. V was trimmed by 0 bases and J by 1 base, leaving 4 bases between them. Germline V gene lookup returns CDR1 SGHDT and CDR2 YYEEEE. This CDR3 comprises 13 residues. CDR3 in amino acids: CASSLGGNTEAFF. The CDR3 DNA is TGTGCCAGCAGCTTGGGGGGGAACACTGAAGCTTTCTTT.

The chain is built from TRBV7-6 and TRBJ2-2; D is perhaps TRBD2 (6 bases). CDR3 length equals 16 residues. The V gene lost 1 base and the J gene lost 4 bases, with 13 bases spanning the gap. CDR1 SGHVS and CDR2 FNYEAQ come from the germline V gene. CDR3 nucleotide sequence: TGTGCCAGCAGCTTAGAATCGGGGACTGCCACCGGGGAGCTGTTTTTT. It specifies CASSLESGTATGELFF.

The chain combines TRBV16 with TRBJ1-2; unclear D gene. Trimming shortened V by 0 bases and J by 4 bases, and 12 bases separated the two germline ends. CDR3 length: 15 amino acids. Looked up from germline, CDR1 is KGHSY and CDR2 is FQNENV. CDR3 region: CASSQSRGPFYGYTF. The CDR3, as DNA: TGTGCCAGCAGCCAATCGCGCGGACCATTCTATGGCTACACCTTC. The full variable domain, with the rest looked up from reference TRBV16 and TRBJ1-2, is GEEVAQTPKHLVRGEGQKAKLYCAPIKGHSYVFWYQQVLKNEFKFLISFQNENVFDETGMPKERFSAKCLPNSPCSLEIQATKLEDSAVYFCASSQSRGPFYGYTFGSGTRLTVV.